One and the same sample provided the 7 T cell receptor beta chains below, sequenced in a study of spatial heterogeneity in lung cancer. Time point described: sample taken at primary tumor resection. From tumor, nontumor lung or frozen PBMC, whole RNA was taken unsorted for sequencing. TCRdb re-analysed the 5' RACE reads in MiXCR, keeping a single row per CDR3 protein. The table shows some 47,000 distinct CDR3 sequences, with approximately 7.6% occurring only once. The sample here was PBMCs, taken at surgery. The receptor source for this set is a female donor with early-stage non-small cell lung cancer.

This clonotype was seen at least ten times. This chain links TRBV27 with TRBJ2-7; possibly TRBD1 or TRBD2 for D (5 bases each). The CDR3 is 13 residues long. The V gene lost 1 base and the J gene lost 4 bases, with 8 bases spanning the gap. Germline V lookup: CDR1 MNHEY, CDR2 SMNVEV (reference sequence). In nucleotides, the CDR3 is TGTGCCAGCAGTTTATATGAGGGGTACGAGCAGTACTTC. Its protein product is CASSLYEGYEQYF.

By its share, this clonotype is medium-sized. This chain links TRBV27 with TRBJ1-1; 7 bases line up with TRBD1. V lost 5 bases, J lost 0 bases, and 3 bases stayed unmatched. Germline values: CDR1 MNHEY, CDR2 SMNVEV (reference sequence). CDR3 length: 14 residues. The CDR3 bases are TGTGCCAGCAGTAACAGGGGTTTGAACACTGAAGCTTTCTTT. Its translation: CASSNRGLNTEAFF.

This clonotype was observed many times. The rearrangement uses TRBV6-5 and TRBJ2-3; D is possibly TRBD2 (6 bases). CDR1 and CDR2 from the germline V gene are MNHEY and SVGAGI. V gave up 3 bases and J gave up 6 bases, with 16 bases separating them. This CDR3 spans 15 amino acids. The CDR3 spells CASSYEDGGADTQYF. The CDR3 DNA sequence: TGTGCCAGCAGTTATGAGGACGGAGGGGCGGATACGCAGTATTTT.

The chain joins TRBV20-1 to TRBJ2-7; 10 bases map to TRBD1. The CDR3 consists of 15 residues. The ends lost 2 bases at V and 6 bases at J; junction bases unmatched: 10. CDR1 DFQATT and CDR2 SNEGSKA come from the germline V gene (reference sequence). The CDR3 DNA follows: TGCAGTGCTAGACGGACGGACAGGGGGGTTTTCGAGCAGTACTTC. This gives the protein CSARRTDRGVFEQYF.

Comments on this clonotype: Being one base from a much bigger clone, this may be a read error. The chain employs TRBV4-3 and TRBJ2-1, with 7 bases that match TRBD2. Per germline, CDR1 LGHNA and CDR2 YSLEER. The CDR3 runs to 15 residues. CDR3 in DNA: TGCCCCAGCAGCCAACTTCAGGGCGGGGGAAATGAGCAGTTCTTC. It yields the protein CPSSQLQGGGNEQFF.

This rearrangement joins TRBV28 to TRBJ2-1, with D possibly TRBD1 on 5 matching bases. The CDR3 is 14 residues long. From germline, CDR1 is MDHEN and CDR2 SYDVKM. Trimming removed 3 bases from V and 0 bases from J, with 6 bases in between. This CDR3 reads CASSLGPSYNEQFF. The CDR3 DNA reads as TGTGCCAGCAGTTTGGGGCCCTCCTACAATGAGCAGTTCTTC.

This clonotype was recorded many times. CDR3 coding DNA: TGTGCCAGCAGTTTATCGAGGGACAGGGCGCCTTTCTTT. It is translated as CASSLSRDRAPFF. V and J are TRBV27 and TRBJ1-1; TRBD1 matches 9 bases. The CDR3 spans 13 residues. The V gene's germline CDR1 is MNHEY and CDR2 SMNVEV (reference sequence). V lost 0 bases and J lost 12; bases outside the gene matches: 5.